Listed below are T cell receptor beta chains from one sample, sequenced in a study of spatial heterogeneity in lung cancer. TCRdb ran MiXCR on the 5' RACE reads and lists one entry per CDR3 protein. The sample records more than 20,000 distinct CDR3 sequences, around 4.5% being singletons. The sample consisted of PBMCs, taken at surgery. These receptors came from a male donor with early-stage non-small cell lung cancer. The CDR3 runs from the conserved cysteine through the conserved F or W. D genes are given only for firm matches. Clone sizes are given selectively: once, few, many, or a class where the clone is expanded.

size: many; D: .; J: TRBJ2-1; V: TRBV4-2; DNA: TGTGCCAGCAGCCAGAGTATCGGGGGAAACAATGAGCAGTTCTTC; CDR3: CASSQSIGGNNEQFF
size: many; D: TRBD1; J: TRBJ1-5; V: TRBV2; DNA: TGTGCCAGCAGTGGCAGCACAGGGGTCCAGCCCCAGCATTTT; CDR3: CASSGSTGVQPQHF
size: many; D: TRBD1; J: TRBJ2-7; V: TRBV12-3/TRBV12-4; DNA: TGTGCCAGCAGTACCGGGACAGGGAACGAGCAGTACTTC; CDR3: CASSTGTGNEQYF
size: many; D: .; J: TRBJ1-5; V: TRBV30; DNA: TGTGCCTGGAGTGCGGCAGGAGGTCAGCCCCAGCATTTT; CDR3: CAWSAAGGQPQHF
size: many; D: .; J: TRBJ2-3; V: TRBV20-1; DNA: TGCAGTGCTTCCGGGACGGCTAGCACAGATACGCAGTATTTT; CDR3: CSASGTASTDTQYF
size: many; D: .; J: TRBJ1-2; V: TRBV11-2; DNA: TGTGCCAGCAGCCCCTCGACAGAGAACTATGGCTACACCTTC; CDR3: CASSPSTENYGYTF
size: .; D: .; J: TRBJ2-4; V: TRBV20-1; DNA: TGCAGTGCTGGAAAGCCCGGGACCCGTAAAAACATTCAGTACTTC; CDR3: CSAGKPGTRKNIQYF
size: many; D: .; J: TRBJ1-1; V: TRBV11-2; DNA: TGTGCCAGCAGCTCCGGACGTATCGAAGCTTTCTTT; CDR3: CASSSGRIEAFF
size: many; D: TRBD1; J: TRBJ2-6; V: TRBV24-1; DNA: TGTGCCATCCAGGCCAGGGGGCAATCAGGGGCCAACGTCCTGACTTTC; CDR3: CAIQARGQSGANVLTF
size: many; D: .; J: TRBJ1-5; V: TRBV6-5; DNA: TGTGCCAGCAGTTACTCCCTATTGGCTGGGGAGCCCCAGCATTTT; CDR3: CASSYSLLAGEPQHF
size: many; D: TRBD1; J: TRBJ2-1; V: TRBV20-1; DNA: TGCAGTGCTAGAGGATGGGACAGGGGTTACAATGAGCAGTTCTTC; CDR3: CSARGWDRGYNEQFF
size: many; D: .; J: TRBJ1-2; V: TRBV7-2; DNA: TGTGCCAGCAGCTTAGGAGGACCCAGTGGCTACACCTTC; CDR3: CASSLGGPSGYTF
size: many; D: .; J: TRBJ2-7; V: TRBV7-6; DNA: TGTGCCAGCAGCTCGGACCGGAGAGGAGAGCAGTACTTC; CDR3: CASSSDRRGEQYF
size: many; D: .; J: TRBJ2-5; V: TRBV11-2; DNA: TGTGCCAGCAGCCGAAATTCCAGGGGAGAGACCCAGTACTTC; CDR3: CASSRNSRGETQYF
size: many; D: TRBD1; J: TRBJ1-1; V: TRBV20-1; DNA: TGCAGTGCTAGACCCGATACTTTGACAGGGCCGTTGATCATGAACACTGAAGCTTTCTTT; CDR3: CSARPDTLTGPLIMNTEAFF
size: many; D: .; J: TRBJ1-6; V: TRBV18; DNA: TGTGCCAGCTCATCAGCGGATAATTCACCCCTCCACTTT; CDR3: CASSSADNSPLHF
size: many; D: TRBD2; J: TRBJ2-3; V: TRBV10-3; DNA: TGTGCCATCAGTGATTCTAGCGGGGTAGATACGCAGTATTTT; CDR3: CAISDSSGVDTQYF
size: .; D: TRBD2; J: TRBJ2-3; V: TRBV7-2; DNA: TGTGCCAGCAGCTTAGGGACTAGCGTTGATACGCAGTATTTT; CDR3: CASSLGTSVDTQYF
size: many; D: TRBD2; J: TRBJ2-7; V: TRBV10-3; DNA: TGTGCCATCAGTAGTTCAACCGGGGGGAACGGCGAGCAGTACTTC; CDR3: CAISSSTGGNGEQYF
size: medium-sized; D: TRBD2; J: TRBJ2-3; V: TRBV15; DNA: TGTGCCACCGGAATAGCGGGAGGGCCCACAGATACGCAGTATTTT; CDR3: CATGIAGGPTDTQYF
size: many; D: TRBD1; J: TRBJ2-5; V: TRBV14; DNA: TGTGCCAGCAGCCACCACCGGGACAGGGTTTTGGAGACCCAGTACTTC; CDR3: CASSHHRDRVLETQYF
size: many; D: TRBD2; J: TRBJ2-6; V: TRBV18; DNA: TGTGCCAGCTCATCCACTAGCGCGTTAAGATCTGGGGCCAACGTCCTGACTTTC; CDR3: CASSSTSALRSGANVLTF
size: many; D: .; J: TRBJ2-7; V: TRBV24-1; DNA: TGTGCCACCAGTGACCTGAGGGAGCAGTACTTC; CDR3: CATSDLREQYF
size: many; D: TRBD2; J: TRBJ2-7; V: TRBV7-2; DNA: TGTGCCAGCAGCTTAGTGGCGGGGGGAAACTACGAGCAGTACTTC; CDR3: CASSLVAGGNYEQYF
size: .; D: .; J: TRBJ1-1; V: TRBV9; DNA: TGTGCCAGCAGCTCACGAATGAACACTGAAGCTTTCTTT; CDR3: CASSSRMNTEAFF
size: .; D: TRBD2; J: TRBJ2-1; V: TRBV14; DNA: TGTGCCAGCAGATTAGCGGGAGGAAGAAATGAGCAGTTCTTC; CDR3: CASRLAGGRNEQFF
size: few; D: .; J: TRBJ2-2; V: TRBV5-1; DNA: TGCGCCAGCAGCTTGTCGGTCGCGAACACCGGGGAGCTGTTTTTT; CDR3: CASSLSVANTGELFF
size: many; D: .; J: TRBJ2-1; V: TRBV7-2; DNA: TGTGCCAGCAGCTTTCGGTACAATGAGCAGTTCTTC; CDR3: CASSFRYNEQFF
size: many; D: .; J: TRBJ2-7; V: TRBV5-1; DNA: TGCGCCAGCAGCCCCCGGGACCTCCTGGGTGAGCAGTACTTC; CDR3: CASSPRDLLGEQYF
size: many; D: .; J: TRBJ1-3; V: TRBV5-6; DNA: TGTGCCAGCAGCCGCGTCTCTGGCACAGCATACTCTGGAAACACCATATATTTT; CDR3: CASSRVSGTAYSGNTIYF
size: medium-sized; D: .; J: TRBJ2-3; V: TRBV7-9; DNA: TGTGCCAGCAGCTTCACAGATACGCAGTATTTT; CDR3: CASSFTDTQYF
size: many; D: .; J: TRBJ2-2; V: TRBV7-9; DNA: TGTGCCAGCAGCCTCGGGTTACAGTCGAACACCGGGGAGCTGTTTTTT; CDR3: CASSLGLQSNTGELFF
size: many; D: TRBD2; J: TRBJ2-7; V: TRBV4-2; DNA: TGTGCCAGCAGCCAAGACCCCACAGGACTAGCGGCCGAGCAGTACTTC; CDR3: CASSQDPTGLAAEQYF
size: many; D: .; J: TRBJ2-1; V: TRBV5-1; DNA: TGCGCCAGCAGCGGTACGTTGAGCGGCAATGAGCAGTTCTTC; CDR3: CASSGTLSGNEQFF
size: many; D: .; J: TRBJ1-1; V: TRBV29-1; DNA: TGCAGCTCCCTCAGCGCCGTCACTGAAGCTTTCTTT; CDR3: CSSLSAVTEAFF
size: .; D: .; J: TRBJ1-1; V: TRBV2; DNA: TGTGCCAGCAAGACGGACCGAACTAAGAACACTGAAGCTTTCTTT; CDR3: CASKTDRTKNTEAFF
size: many; D: TRBD1; J: TRBJ2-7; V: TRBV7-9; DNA: TGTGCCAGCAGCGACCTAGGACAGGGGGCGAGGGAGCAGTACTTC; CDR3: CASSDLGQGAREQYF
size: many; D: TRBD2; J: TRBJ2-1; V: TRBV18; DNA: TGTGCCAGCTCTCCGGAGCCTAGCGGGCTTGATGAGCAGTTCTTC; CDR3: CASSPEPSGLDEQFF
size: many; D: .; J: TRBJ2-7; V: TRBV28; DNA: TGTGCCAGCAGTCCTAGCCCTCCGGACTGGATATCCTACGAGCAGTACTTC; CDR3: CASSPSPPDWISYEQYF
size: .; D: .; J: TRBJ2-2; V: TRBV27; DNA: TGTGCCAGCAGTACCTTCGGAGGCGGGGAGCTGTTTTTT; CDR3: CASSTFGGGELFF
size: many; D: TRBD1; J: TRBJ2-7; V: TRBV2; DNA: TGTGCCAGCCGACAGGGGGCGGCCTACGAGCAGTACTTC; CDR3: CASRQGAAYEQYF
size: many; D: .; J: TRBJ2-6; V: TRBV5-1; DNA: TGCGCCAGCGGGCAGGGCAGCACTGGGGCCAACGTCCTGACTTTC; CDR3: CASGQGSTGANVLTF
size: many; D: .; J: TRBJ1-1; V: TRBV6-6; DNA: TGTGCCAGCAGTTCTCTGGGAGGGGCCCCGAACACTGAAGCTTTCTTT; CDR3: CASSSLGGAPNTEAFF